This TCR beta chain was obtained from a study of response to subunit inactivated influenza vaccine. General study findings and limits: Only a handful of new T cells, the authors suggested, are recruited with each seasonal influenza vaccination.

This clonotype showed up just a few times. Its specificity is not known. TCRdb called the RT-PCR reads again in MiXCR, with one record for every CDR3 protein. The sample yields approximately 570,000 distinct CDR3 sequences, about 7.6% seen once. The CDR3 consists of 14 residues. The germline V gene encodes CDR1 SNHLY and CDR2 FYNNEI. V lost 3 bases to trimming and J lost 6 bases, with 12 bases between them. The chain has TRBV2 and TRBJ2-4; no firm D call. This receptor was identified in a man aged 50-75 years who received an inactivated influenza vaccine. This sample comprised PBMCs from blood, obtained 23 to 25 months after vaccination. This CDR3 reads CASSDPARTNIQYF. The CDR3 DNA sequence: TGTGCCAGCAGTGATCCCGCCAGAACAAACATTCAGTACTTC.